The rows below give T cell receptor beta chains drawn from one sample of a study of T-cell reconstitution after alpha-beta-depleted transplantation in children. TCRdb re-derived calls from the PCR reads in MiXCR, one entry per CDR3 protein. The table has fewer than 750,000 distinct CDR3 sequences, 27% seen once. This specimen consisted of PBMCs, obtained before TCRalphabeta/CD19-depleted stem cell transplant. The receptors derive from a boy under two years old with Wiskott-Aldrich syndrome, due to receive a stem cell transplant. CDR3s leave out the opening cysteine and the closing phenylalanine or tryptophan.

v_call cdr3_aa
TRBV2 ASGVSGDHEQY
TRBV10-3 AISEGAGNTIY
TRBV11-2 ASSPYPTGDLAKNIQY
TRBV30 AWRVRLARNEQF
TRBV27 ASSRNRDTVSYEQY
TRBV7-2 ASSLVQGSINQPQH
TRBV6-2/TRBV6-3 ASSYGLAADTQY
TRBV29-1 SAASRVGTDTQY
TRBV10-3 AISELQGAGPQH
TRBV20-1 SAIFGGSSYEQY
TRBV27 ASSQREDGRSNEQF
TRBV3-1 ASSPPSRSYNEQF
TRBV27 ASSGDGNTEAF
TRBV4-1 ASSQEAGRATQY
TRBV9 ASSVISGRFDEQF
TRBV20-1 SARRQGVYNEQF
TRBV28 ASSFGQGVYEQY
TRBV12-3/TRBV12-4 ASSADSSYNEQF
TRBV10-3 AIMGAGQGDRSSYEQY
TRBV29-1 SVENTEAF
TRBV3-1 ASSLYRGTGELF
TRBV20-1 SARTGGRDTEAF
TRBV7-2 ASSLGEASTDTQY
TRBV5-1 ASSRLASQETQY
TRBV12-3/TRBV12-4 ASTPGLADYNEQF
TRBV15 ATSRDEQNYNEQF
TRBV5-1 ASSRLRNNEQF
TRBV7-6 ASVVSGQNYGYT
TRBV12-3/TRBV12-4 ASSFSRERRSEQF
TRBV7-9 ASSPGQGGNIQY
TRBV7-9 ASGADSYEQY
TRBV5-6 ASSLASASGWPYEQY
TRBV18 ASSPGQVSPQH
TRBV5-1 ASSPSATTDTQY
TRBV6-2/TRBV6-3 ASTYEVLAGISYEQY
TRBV19 ATQVRDRGGETQY
TRBV6-1 ASSRAGTSAYEQY
TRBV5-6 ASSSRRAIFYEQY
TRBV20-1 SATMGVNQPQH
TRBV20-1 SARVGGYT
TRBV6-2/TRBV6-3 ASSPGTTGSYEQY
TRBV20-1 SAAVRVGGNTIY
TRBV4-1 ASSFIGVSSSTDTQY
TRBV29-1 SVERLAGAATQY
TRBV10-3 ATKGLAGATGELF
TRBV29-1 SVDTVQGMIFGAF
TRBV24-1 ATSGGGRSYNEQF
TRBV5-8 ASSSSGTYEQY
TRBV20-1 SATEGGEPQH